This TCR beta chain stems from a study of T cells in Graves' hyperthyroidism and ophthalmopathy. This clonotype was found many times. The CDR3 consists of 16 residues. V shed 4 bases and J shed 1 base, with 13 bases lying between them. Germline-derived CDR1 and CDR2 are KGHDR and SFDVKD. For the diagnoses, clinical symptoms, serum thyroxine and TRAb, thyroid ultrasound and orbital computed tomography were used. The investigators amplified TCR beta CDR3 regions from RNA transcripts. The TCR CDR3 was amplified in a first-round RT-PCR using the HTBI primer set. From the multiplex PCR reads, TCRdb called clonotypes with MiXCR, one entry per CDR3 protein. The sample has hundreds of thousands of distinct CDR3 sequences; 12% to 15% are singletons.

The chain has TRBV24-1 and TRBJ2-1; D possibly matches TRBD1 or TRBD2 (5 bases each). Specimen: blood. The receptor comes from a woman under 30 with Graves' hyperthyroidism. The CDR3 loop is CATSDLRDESYNEQFF. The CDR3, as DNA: TGTGCCACCAGTGACCTCCGGGACGAGTCCTACAATGAGCAGTTCTTC.